The T cell receptor (beta chain) described here comes from a study of Siglec-9 on CD8 T cells in melanoma. Overall study results and limits: Siglec-9 reportedly marks and regulates an effector memory CD8+ T-cell subset apparently accumulating in melanoma tumors.

Of note for this clone: The antigen is undetermined.

Assay used: immunoSEQ multiplex PCR; TCRdb lists only in-frame clones, some missing. The sample consists of roughly 35,000 clones, around 82% of them appearing once. Material: Siglec-9- CD8+ T cells sorted from blood. The source is a human donor in good health.

The chain's CDR3 is CASSLRDTLSGANVLTF. CDR3 sequence (DNA): TGTGCCAGCAGCTTAAGGGACACCCTCTCTGGGGCCAACGTCCTGACTTTC. The chain combines TRBV7-2 with TRBJ2-6; D may be TRBD1 (6 bases). Per germline, CDR1 SGHTA and CDR2 FQGNSA. CDR3 length equals 17 residues. Between the trimmed V and J ends, which lost 2 bases and 0 bases, there was a span of 11 bases.